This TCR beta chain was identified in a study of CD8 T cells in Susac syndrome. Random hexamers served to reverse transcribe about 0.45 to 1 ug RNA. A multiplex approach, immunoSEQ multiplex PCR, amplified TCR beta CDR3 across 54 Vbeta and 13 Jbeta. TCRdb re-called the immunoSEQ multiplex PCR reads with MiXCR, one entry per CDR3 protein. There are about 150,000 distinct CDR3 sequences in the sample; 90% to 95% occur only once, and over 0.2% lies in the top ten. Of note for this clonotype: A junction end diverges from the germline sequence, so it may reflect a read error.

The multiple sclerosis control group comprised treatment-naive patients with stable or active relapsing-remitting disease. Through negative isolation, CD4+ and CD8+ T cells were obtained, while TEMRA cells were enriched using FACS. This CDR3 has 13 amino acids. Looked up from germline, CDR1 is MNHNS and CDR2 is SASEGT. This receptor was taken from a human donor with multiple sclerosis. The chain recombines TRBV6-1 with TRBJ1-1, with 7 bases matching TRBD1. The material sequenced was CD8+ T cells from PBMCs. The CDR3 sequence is CATPGQLNTEVFF. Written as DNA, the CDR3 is TGTGCCACACCGGGACAGCTGAACACTGAAGTTTTCTTT.